This entry lists 25 T cell receptor beta chains sequenced from one sample in a study of CD4 T cells in relation to SARS-CoV-2 and coronaviruses (dated by TCRdb to about 2021). The library was built by means of the immunoSEQ multiplex PCR assay. Here the immuneACCESS table is served through TCRdb, limited to in-frame sequences with V and J called. Missing clones are a known gap in these copies; in checked studies unresolved V genes cover under half, and the rest lacks a known reason. Counted in this sample were 28,000 or so clones; roughly four fifths of them appeared once. About 10% of the sample goes to the ten largest clones. These receptors' targets are unknown. CD4+ T cells from unexposed donors were collected before the COVID-19 pandemic (2011-2018). Following 10 days of culture, the EasySep CD4+ T cell isolation kit was used to isolate CD4+ T cells. The source material was CD4+ T cells from PBMCs, cultured in vitro. These receptors were taken from a human donor in good health.

As concerns this clone: At one boundary the junction diverges from the germline segment, which might be a read error. The DNA for the CDR3 is TGTGCTAGCAGCTTTCAGGGTACAGATACGCAGTATTTT. As protein: CASSFQGTDTQYF. V gene TRBV7-7 combines with J gene TRBJ2-3, with D possibly being TRBD1 (5 bases). CDR3 length: 13 residues. The germline V gene has CDR1 SSHAT and CDR2 FNYEAQ (reference sequence). Full variable domain (outside the CDR3, taken from reference TRBV7-7 and TRBJ2-3): GAGVSQSPRYKVTKRGQDVTLRCDPISSHATLYWYQQALGQGPEFLTYFNYEAQPDKSGLPSDRFSAERPEGSISTLTIQRTEQRDSAMYRCASSFQGTDTQYFGPGTRLTVL.

The chain carries TRBV10-3 and TRBJ2-7; 12 positions match TRBD1. The CDR3 sequence is 18 residues long. Per germline, CDR1 ENHRY and CDR2 SYGVKD. V lost 3 bases to trimming and J lost 1 base; unmatched junction nucleotides: 10. CDR3 in amino acids: CAISDPRDRGHGSYEQYF. Written as DNA, the CDR3 is TGTGCCATCAGTGATCCGCGGGACAGGGGGCACGGTTCCTACGAGCAGTACTTC.

This clone was seen a single time. The chain employs TRBV10-1 and TRBJ2-1, with 13 bases matching TRBD2. CDR1 and CDR2 (germline): WNHNN, SYGVQD (reference sequence). V trimming: 0 bases; J trimming: 7 bases; junction bases outside the gene matches: 6. The length of the CDR3 is 17 residues. The CDR3 spells CASSESGLAGVQNEQFF. In DNA form, the CDR3 reads TGCGCCAGCAGTGAGTCCGGACTAGCGGGGGTACAGAATGAGCAGTTCTTC.

This chain joins TRBV4-3 and TRBJ1-6; weak D call: TRBD1 (6 bases). Germline V gene sequence: CDR1 LGHNA, CDR2 YSLEER. The V end was cut by 2 bases, the J end by 7 bases, with 18 bases between. The CDR3 runs 17 residues. The DNA of the CDR3 is TGCGCCAGCAGCCAAAGGGGGGAAGCGTTGGGAAATTCACCCCTCCACTTT. Translated: CASSQRGEALGNSPLHF.

The chain recombines TRBV28 with TRBJ1-4, with 9 bases that match TRBD1. The CDR3 totals 14 residues. Germline CDR1 MDHEN, CDR2 SYDVKM. V shed 5 bases and J 8 bases; nucleotides not matched to a gene: 6. The CDR3 spells CASSAHRGQEKLFF. In DNA form, the CDR3 reads TGTGCCAGCAGTGCCCACAGGGGGCAGGAAAAACTGTTTTTT.

The chain is built from TRBV19 and TRBJ2-2; 8 nucleotides agree with TRBD1. CDR1 and CDR2 (germline): LNHDA, SQIVND (reference sequence). The CDR3 extends over 14 amino acids. V shed 7 bases, J shed 6 bases, and the junction held 7 bases outside the gene matches. CDR3 sequence (DNA): TGTGCCAGTAATAAACAGGGGGAGGCCGGGGAGCTGTTTTTT. It codes for CASNKQGEAGELFF.

The V call is TRBV11-2, the J call TRBJ2-5, with 13 bases that match TRBD2. The germline V gene has CDR1 SGHAT and CDR2 FQNNGV. The CDR3 consists of 16 residues. Trimming cost V 5 bases and J 5 bases; bases outside gene matches: 8. CDR3 protein: CASSDTSGRAVETQYF. In DNA, the CDR3 is TGTGCCAGCAGCGACACTAGCGGGAGGGCTGTGGAGACCCAGTACTTC.

The chain carries TRBV6-5 and TRBJ2-5; the D gene is possibly TRBD2 (5 bases). The CDR3 extends over 13 amino acids. V lost 0 bases, J lost 3 bases, and 5 bases lay in between. Germline-derived CDR1 and CDR2 are MNHEY and SVGAGI. CDR3 region: CASSYSGEETQYF. As DNA, the CDR3 is TGTGCCAGCAGTTACTCCGGGGAAGAGACCCAGTACTTC.

The chain carries TRBV4-3 and TRBJ2-5, with 7 bases matching TRBD2. This CDR3 is built from 18 residues. CDR1 and CDR2 from the germline V gene are LGHNA and YSLEER. V gave up 0 bases and J gave up 1 base; unmatched junction bases: 11. In DNA, the CDR3 is TGCGCCAGCAGCCAAGATTTGGGCGGGGTAGCGGGCCAAGAGACCCAGTACTTC. It encodes CASSQDLGGVAGQETQYF.

This rearrangement joins TRBV18 to TRBJ2-3; TRBD1 aligns across 10 bases. Germline CDR1 reads KGHSH; CDR2 reads LQKENI. The trim removed 2 bases at V and 4 bases at J, leaving 12 bases unmatched. The CDR3 is 18 amino acids. Written as DNA, the CDR3 is TGTGCCAGCTCACCATTTCACAACCCGGGACAGGGGCCAGATACGCAGTATTTT. Translated, it gives CASSPFHNPGQGPDTQYF.

This chain joins TRBV7-2 and TRBJ2-4; 12 bases map to TRBD1. Germline values: CDR1 SGHTA, CDR2 FQGNSA. The CDR3 sequence is 15 residues long. After removal of 5 bases from V and 5 bases from J, the junction contained 4 bases not matched to a gene. Here the CDR3 DNA reads TGTGCCAGCAGCACGGGGACAGGGGGCCAAAACATTCAGTACTTC. It encodes CASSTGTGGQNIQYF.

This chain connects TRBV2 to TRBJ1-2; D not resolved. V was cut by 1 base and J by 3 bases, with 6 bases left in between. The CDR3 totals 13 residues. CDR1 SNHLY and CDR2 FYNNEI come from the germline V gene. CDR3 sequence: CASSEGQHYGYTF. Here the CDR3 DNA reads TGTGCCAGCAGTGAAGGGCAGCACTATGGCTACACCTTC. The full variable domain, its missing parts supplied by reference TRBV2 and TRBJ1-2, is EPEVTQTPSHQVTQMGQEVILRCVPISNHLYFYWYRQILGQKVEFLVSFYNNEISEKSEIFDDQFSVERPDGSNFTLKIRSTKLEDSAMYFCASSEGQHYGYTFGSGTRLTVV.

The genes are TRBV5-1 and TRBJ1-2; D may be TRBD1 (6 bases). Trimming stripped 4 bases from V and 8 bases from J, with 21 bases between. CDR1 and CDR2 from the germline V gene are SGHRS and YFSETQ. This CDR3 region has 15 residues. This chain's CDR3 is CASSLGGLDRRGYTF. DNA of the CDR3: TGCGCCAGCAGCCTTGGTGGTCTAGACAGGCGAGGCTACACCTTC.

In nucleotides, the CDR3 is TGTGCCAGCAGTTTCGTTTCGGGCGTTACGGGCTACACCTTC. Translating it yields CASSFVSGVTGYTF. The chain uses TRBV6-5 and TRBJ1-2; no reliable D call. The CDR3 has 14 amino acids. Looked up from germline, CDR1 is MNHEY and CDR2 is SVGAGI. V was cut by 4 bases and J by 8 bases, with 17 bases left in between.

This rearrangement joins TRBV2 to TRBJ2-7; 11 bases are shared with TRBD2. This CDR3 contains 17 residues. The V and J ends lost 3 bases and 5 bases, in that order; junction bases with no gene match: 12. From germline, CDR1 is SNHLY and CDR2 FYNNEI. The CDR3 DNA follows: TGTGCCAGCAGTGAGGGGTTAGCGGGAGGGTCACCTAACGAGCAGTACTTC. This encodes CASSEGLAGGSPNEQYF.

This clone was recorded a few times. The genes are TRBV3-1 (or the pseudogene TRBV3-2) and TRBJ2-1, with 9 bases matching TRBD2. This CDR3 has 15 amino acids. Germline-derived CDR1 and CDR2 are LGHDT and YNNKEL (reference sequence). Unmatched junction bases numbered 5, after V lost 4 bases and J lost 4 bases. The CDR3 nucleotides read TGTGCCAGCAGCCGTAGCGGGAGCCCGTACAATGAGCAGTTCTTC. Translation gives CASSRSGSPYNEQFF.

The gene calls are TRBV19 and TRBJ2-4, with D perhaps TRBD1 (6 bases). CDR1 is LNHDA, CDR2 SQIVND, per germline (reference sequence). V was trimmed by 2 bases and J by 0 bases, leaving 11 bases between them. The CDR3 spans 16 residues. This chain's CDR3 is CASSITGQRAKNIQYF. CDR3 DNA: TGTGCCAGTAGTATAACTGGACAGAGAGCCAAAAACATTCAGTACTTC.

This rearrangement joins TRBV5-1 to TRBJ2-3; D is perhaps TRBD1 or TRBD2 (5 bases each). The V gene's germline CDR1 is SGHRS and CDR2 YFSETQ. This CDR3 contains 14 residues. The V gene lost 3 bases and the J gene lost 4 bases, with 12 bases spanning the gap. CDR3 sequence reads: CASSSGTVPDTQYF. DNA of the CDR3: TGCGCCAGCAGCTCCGGGACGGTCCCAGATACGCAGTATTTT.

This chain links TRBV6-2 or TRBV6-3 with TRBJ1-1; no clear D gene. V was shortened by 4 bases and J by 4 bases, with 13 bases between the two germline ends. CDR1 and CDR2 from the germline V gene are MNHEY and SVGEGT. The CDR3 runs 14 residues. Here the CDR3 DNA reads TGTGCCAGCAGTTCTCCCGGCCTGGTCACTGAAGCTTTCTTT. As protein: CASSSPGLVTEAFF.

This clone was recorded a few times. The J gene is TRBJ2-2, the V gene TRBV19, with D tentatively TRBD2 (6 bases). Looked up from germline, CDR1 is LNHDA and CDR2 is SQIVND (reference sequence). V gave up 2 bases and J gave up 2 bases, with 9 bases separating them. This CDR3 comprises 15 residues. CDR3 nucleotide sequence: TGTGCCAGTAGTATACGGACTACAAACACCGGGGAGCTGTTTTTT. It translates to CASSIRTTNTGELFF.

DNA of the CDR3: TGTGCCAGCAGCCAAGGGCTAGCCAAAAACATTCAGTACTTC. Its protein product is CASSQGLAKNIQYF. The chain recombines TRBV5-6 with TRBJ2-4; D ambiguous. V dropped 4 bases and J dropped 0 bases, with 8 bases sitting between them. Germline V gene data show CDR1 as SGHDT and CDR2 as YYEEEE. CDR3 length: 14 residues.

V is TRBV6-5 and J is TRBJ2-5; 7 positions agree with TRBD2. The germline CDR1 and CDR2 sequences are MNHEY and SVGAGI. This CDR3 comprises 13 residues. The V gene end was trimmed by 5 bases and the J gene end by 5 bases; junction bases not matched to a gene: 5. DNA of the CDR3: TGTGCCAGCAGTCGGGAGGCGCGGGAGACCCAGTACTTC. Amino acid sequence: CASSREARETQYF.

This sequence joins TRBV5-1 and TRBJ1-1; D is uncertain. CDR3 length: 16 residues. V lost 5 bases, J lost 0 bases, and 17 bases lay in between. Germline V gene sequence: CDR1 SGHRS, CDR2 YFSETQ. The CDR3 DNA follows: TGCGCCAGCAGTCGTGACGCGCCTGGGATGAACACTGAAGCTTTCTTT. Its translation is CASSRDAPGMNTEAFF.

The chain uses TRBV5-1 and TRBJ1-1; 11 nucleotides match TRBD1. Germline V gene sequence: CDR1 SGHRS, CDR2 YFSETQ. CDR3 length equals 17 residues. After removal of 4 bases from V and 1 base from J, the junction contained 9 bases not matched to a gene. The CDR3 nucleotides read TGCGCCAGCAGCCTCCGAGGACAGGGGGCTGGGAACACTGAAGCTTTCTTT. Its translation is CASSLRGQGAGNTEAFF.

The genes are TRBV3-1 (or the pseudogene TRBV3-2) and TRBJ2-1, with 7 bases that match TRBD1. This CDR3 is built from 15 residues. Germline CDR1 is LGHDT and CDR2 is YNNKEL (reference sequence). Germline trimming cut 4 bases from V and 0 bases from J; bases unmatched to any gene: 3. The CDR3 loop reads CASSRGQTSYNEQFF. The CDR3 bases are TGTGCCAGCAGCCGGGGACAGACCTCCTACAATGAGCAGTTCTTC.